The 3 T cell receptor beta chains below all came from one sample that was sequenced in a study of blood T cells in healthy people across ages. A J-beta primer mix and a sample-barcoded 5' primer were used in a second PCR of roughly 6 to 11 cycles. Via MiXCR, TCRdb re-called the 5' RACE reads, giving one row per CDR3 protein. The sample includes fewer than 900,000 distinct CDR3 sequences, roughly 43% of them seen just once. Material for sequencing was blood. The receptors come from a woman aged 60-70 years in good health.

The chain has TRBV12-3 or TRBV12-4 and TRBJ2-4; D remains ambiguous. CDR3 length: 13 residues. The germline V and J ends were trimmed by 1 base and 6 bases, with 7 bases remaining between them. The CDR3 is CASSLDHRNIQYF. DNA of the CDR3: TGTGCCAGCAGTTTAGACCACCGAAACATTCAGTACTTC.

There are a few counts of this clonotype. This chain joins TRBV29-1 and TRBJ2-1; 11 bases agree with TRBD2. The CDR3 spans 14 residues. Germline-derived CDR1 and CDR2 are SQVTM and ANQGSEA. With 7 bases clipped from V and 5 bases from J, the junction kept 7 bases outside the gene matches. CDR3: CSAATSGSNNEQFF. DNA of the CDR3: TGCAGCGCCGCTACTAGCGGGAGCAACAATGAGCAGTTCTTC.

The CDR3 DNA sequence: TGTGCCAGCAGTCCGGGACAGCAGTACGAGCAGTACTTC. Protein: CASSPGQQYEQYF. The chain links TRBV14 to TRBJ2-7; 7 bases agree with TRBD1. The germline V gene encodes CDR1 SGHDN and CDR2 FVKESK. The CDR3 is 13 amino acids. After removal of 6 bases from V and 4 bases from J, the junction contained 6 bases not matched to a gene.